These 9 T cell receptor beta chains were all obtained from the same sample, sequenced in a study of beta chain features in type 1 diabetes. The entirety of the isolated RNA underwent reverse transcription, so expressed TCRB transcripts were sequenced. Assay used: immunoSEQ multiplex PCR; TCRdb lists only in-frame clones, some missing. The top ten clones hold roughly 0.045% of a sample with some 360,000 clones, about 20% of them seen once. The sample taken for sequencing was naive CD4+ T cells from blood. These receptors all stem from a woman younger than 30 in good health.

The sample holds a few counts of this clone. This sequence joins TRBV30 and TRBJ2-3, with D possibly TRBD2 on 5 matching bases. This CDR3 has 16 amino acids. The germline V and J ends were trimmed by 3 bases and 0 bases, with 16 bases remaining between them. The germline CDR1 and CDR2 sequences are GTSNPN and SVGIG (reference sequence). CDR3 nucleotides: TGTGCCTGGAGGGGGTGGACTTACTCGAGCACAGATACGCAGTATTTT. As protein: CAWRGWTYSSTDTQYF.

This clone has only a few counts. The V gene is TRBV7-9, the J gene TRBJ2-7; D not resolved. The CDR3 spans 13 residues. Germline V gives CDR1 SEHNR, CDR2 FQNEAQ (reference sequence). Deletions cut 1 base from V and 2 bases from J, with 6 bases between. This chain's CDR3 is CASSLDTTYEQYF. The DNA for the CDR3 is TGTGCCAGCAGCTTAGACACCACCTACGAGCAGTACTTC.

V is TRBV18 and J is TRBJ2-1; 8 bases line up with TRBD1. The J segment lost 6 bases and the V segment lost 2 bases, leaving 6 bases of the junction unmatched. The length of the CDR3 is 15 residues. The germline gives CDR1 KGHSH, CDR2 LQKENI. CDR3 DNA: TGTGCCAGCTCACCATCCCAGGGGGCCGGCAATGAGCAGTTCTTC. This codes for CASSPSQGAGNEQFF.

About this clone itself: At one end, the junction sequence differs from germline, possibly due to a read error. CDR3 bases: TGTGCCAGCACCGTGGGGGGGCTACCGGAGAACTTC. It is translated as CASTVGGLPENF. This chain joins TRBV7-9 and TRBJ2-7; TRBD2 is a possible D gene (7 bases). The CDR3 length is 12 residues. Germline-derived CDR1 and CDR2 are SEHNR and FQNEAQ (reference sequence).

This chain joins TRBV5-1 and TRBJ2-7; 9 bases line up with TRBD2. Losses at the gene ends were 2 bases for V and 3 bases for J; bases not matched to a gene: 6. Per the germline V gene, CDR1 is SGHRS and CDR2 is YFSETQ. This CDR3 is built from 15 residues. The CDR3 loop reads CASSFASGGFYEQYF. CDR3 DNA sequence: TGCGCCAGCAGCTTTGCGAGCGGGGGGTTCTACGAGCAGTACTTC.

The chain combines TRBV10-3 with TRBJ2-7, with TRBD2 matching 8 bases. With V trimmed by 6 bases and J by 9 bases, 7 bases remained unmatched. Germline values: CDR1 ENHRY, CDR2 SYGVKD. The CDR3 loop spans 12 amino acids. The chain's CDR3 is CAISPDSGGQYF. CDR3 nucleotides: TGTGCCATCAGCCCGGACAGCGGGGGGCAGTACTTC.

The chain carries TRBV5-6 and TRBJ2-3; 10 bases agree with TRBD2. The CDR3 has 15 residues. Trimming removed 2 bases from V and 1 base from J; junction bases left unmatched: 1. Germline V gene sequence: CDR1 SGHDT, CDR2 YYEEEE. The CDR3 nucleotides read TGTGCCAGCAGCTTCGGACTAGCGGGCACAGATACGCAGTATTTT. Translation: CASSFGLAGTDTQYF. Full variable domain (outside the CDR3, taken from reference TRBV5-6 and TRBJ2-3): DAGVTQSPTHLIKTRGQQVTLRCSPKSGHDTVSWYQQALGQGPQFIFQYYEEEERQRGNFPDRFSGHQFPNYSSELNVNALLLGDSALYLCASSFGLAGTDTQYFGPGTRLTVL.

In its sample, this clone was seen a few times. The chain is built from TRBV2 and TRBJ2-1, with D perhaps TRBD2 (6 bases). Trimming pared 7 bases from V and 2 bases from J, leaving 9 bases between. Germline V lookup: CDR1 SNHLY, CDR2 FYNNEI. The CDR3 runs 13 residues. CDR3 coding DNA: TGTGCCAGCAAGGACTACCCCTACAATGAGCAGTTCTTC. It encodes CASKDYPYNEQFF.

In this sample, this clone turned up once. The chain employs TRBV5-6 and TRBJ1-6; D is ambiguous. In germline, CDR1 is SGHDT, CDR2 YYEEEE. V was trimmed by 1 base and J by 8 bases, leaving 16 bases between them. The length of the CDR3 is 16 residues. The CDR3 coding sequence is TGTGCCAGCAGCTTGTCCCCGAGAGGCCGGGATTCACCCCTCCACTTT. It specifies CASSLSPRGRDSPLHF.